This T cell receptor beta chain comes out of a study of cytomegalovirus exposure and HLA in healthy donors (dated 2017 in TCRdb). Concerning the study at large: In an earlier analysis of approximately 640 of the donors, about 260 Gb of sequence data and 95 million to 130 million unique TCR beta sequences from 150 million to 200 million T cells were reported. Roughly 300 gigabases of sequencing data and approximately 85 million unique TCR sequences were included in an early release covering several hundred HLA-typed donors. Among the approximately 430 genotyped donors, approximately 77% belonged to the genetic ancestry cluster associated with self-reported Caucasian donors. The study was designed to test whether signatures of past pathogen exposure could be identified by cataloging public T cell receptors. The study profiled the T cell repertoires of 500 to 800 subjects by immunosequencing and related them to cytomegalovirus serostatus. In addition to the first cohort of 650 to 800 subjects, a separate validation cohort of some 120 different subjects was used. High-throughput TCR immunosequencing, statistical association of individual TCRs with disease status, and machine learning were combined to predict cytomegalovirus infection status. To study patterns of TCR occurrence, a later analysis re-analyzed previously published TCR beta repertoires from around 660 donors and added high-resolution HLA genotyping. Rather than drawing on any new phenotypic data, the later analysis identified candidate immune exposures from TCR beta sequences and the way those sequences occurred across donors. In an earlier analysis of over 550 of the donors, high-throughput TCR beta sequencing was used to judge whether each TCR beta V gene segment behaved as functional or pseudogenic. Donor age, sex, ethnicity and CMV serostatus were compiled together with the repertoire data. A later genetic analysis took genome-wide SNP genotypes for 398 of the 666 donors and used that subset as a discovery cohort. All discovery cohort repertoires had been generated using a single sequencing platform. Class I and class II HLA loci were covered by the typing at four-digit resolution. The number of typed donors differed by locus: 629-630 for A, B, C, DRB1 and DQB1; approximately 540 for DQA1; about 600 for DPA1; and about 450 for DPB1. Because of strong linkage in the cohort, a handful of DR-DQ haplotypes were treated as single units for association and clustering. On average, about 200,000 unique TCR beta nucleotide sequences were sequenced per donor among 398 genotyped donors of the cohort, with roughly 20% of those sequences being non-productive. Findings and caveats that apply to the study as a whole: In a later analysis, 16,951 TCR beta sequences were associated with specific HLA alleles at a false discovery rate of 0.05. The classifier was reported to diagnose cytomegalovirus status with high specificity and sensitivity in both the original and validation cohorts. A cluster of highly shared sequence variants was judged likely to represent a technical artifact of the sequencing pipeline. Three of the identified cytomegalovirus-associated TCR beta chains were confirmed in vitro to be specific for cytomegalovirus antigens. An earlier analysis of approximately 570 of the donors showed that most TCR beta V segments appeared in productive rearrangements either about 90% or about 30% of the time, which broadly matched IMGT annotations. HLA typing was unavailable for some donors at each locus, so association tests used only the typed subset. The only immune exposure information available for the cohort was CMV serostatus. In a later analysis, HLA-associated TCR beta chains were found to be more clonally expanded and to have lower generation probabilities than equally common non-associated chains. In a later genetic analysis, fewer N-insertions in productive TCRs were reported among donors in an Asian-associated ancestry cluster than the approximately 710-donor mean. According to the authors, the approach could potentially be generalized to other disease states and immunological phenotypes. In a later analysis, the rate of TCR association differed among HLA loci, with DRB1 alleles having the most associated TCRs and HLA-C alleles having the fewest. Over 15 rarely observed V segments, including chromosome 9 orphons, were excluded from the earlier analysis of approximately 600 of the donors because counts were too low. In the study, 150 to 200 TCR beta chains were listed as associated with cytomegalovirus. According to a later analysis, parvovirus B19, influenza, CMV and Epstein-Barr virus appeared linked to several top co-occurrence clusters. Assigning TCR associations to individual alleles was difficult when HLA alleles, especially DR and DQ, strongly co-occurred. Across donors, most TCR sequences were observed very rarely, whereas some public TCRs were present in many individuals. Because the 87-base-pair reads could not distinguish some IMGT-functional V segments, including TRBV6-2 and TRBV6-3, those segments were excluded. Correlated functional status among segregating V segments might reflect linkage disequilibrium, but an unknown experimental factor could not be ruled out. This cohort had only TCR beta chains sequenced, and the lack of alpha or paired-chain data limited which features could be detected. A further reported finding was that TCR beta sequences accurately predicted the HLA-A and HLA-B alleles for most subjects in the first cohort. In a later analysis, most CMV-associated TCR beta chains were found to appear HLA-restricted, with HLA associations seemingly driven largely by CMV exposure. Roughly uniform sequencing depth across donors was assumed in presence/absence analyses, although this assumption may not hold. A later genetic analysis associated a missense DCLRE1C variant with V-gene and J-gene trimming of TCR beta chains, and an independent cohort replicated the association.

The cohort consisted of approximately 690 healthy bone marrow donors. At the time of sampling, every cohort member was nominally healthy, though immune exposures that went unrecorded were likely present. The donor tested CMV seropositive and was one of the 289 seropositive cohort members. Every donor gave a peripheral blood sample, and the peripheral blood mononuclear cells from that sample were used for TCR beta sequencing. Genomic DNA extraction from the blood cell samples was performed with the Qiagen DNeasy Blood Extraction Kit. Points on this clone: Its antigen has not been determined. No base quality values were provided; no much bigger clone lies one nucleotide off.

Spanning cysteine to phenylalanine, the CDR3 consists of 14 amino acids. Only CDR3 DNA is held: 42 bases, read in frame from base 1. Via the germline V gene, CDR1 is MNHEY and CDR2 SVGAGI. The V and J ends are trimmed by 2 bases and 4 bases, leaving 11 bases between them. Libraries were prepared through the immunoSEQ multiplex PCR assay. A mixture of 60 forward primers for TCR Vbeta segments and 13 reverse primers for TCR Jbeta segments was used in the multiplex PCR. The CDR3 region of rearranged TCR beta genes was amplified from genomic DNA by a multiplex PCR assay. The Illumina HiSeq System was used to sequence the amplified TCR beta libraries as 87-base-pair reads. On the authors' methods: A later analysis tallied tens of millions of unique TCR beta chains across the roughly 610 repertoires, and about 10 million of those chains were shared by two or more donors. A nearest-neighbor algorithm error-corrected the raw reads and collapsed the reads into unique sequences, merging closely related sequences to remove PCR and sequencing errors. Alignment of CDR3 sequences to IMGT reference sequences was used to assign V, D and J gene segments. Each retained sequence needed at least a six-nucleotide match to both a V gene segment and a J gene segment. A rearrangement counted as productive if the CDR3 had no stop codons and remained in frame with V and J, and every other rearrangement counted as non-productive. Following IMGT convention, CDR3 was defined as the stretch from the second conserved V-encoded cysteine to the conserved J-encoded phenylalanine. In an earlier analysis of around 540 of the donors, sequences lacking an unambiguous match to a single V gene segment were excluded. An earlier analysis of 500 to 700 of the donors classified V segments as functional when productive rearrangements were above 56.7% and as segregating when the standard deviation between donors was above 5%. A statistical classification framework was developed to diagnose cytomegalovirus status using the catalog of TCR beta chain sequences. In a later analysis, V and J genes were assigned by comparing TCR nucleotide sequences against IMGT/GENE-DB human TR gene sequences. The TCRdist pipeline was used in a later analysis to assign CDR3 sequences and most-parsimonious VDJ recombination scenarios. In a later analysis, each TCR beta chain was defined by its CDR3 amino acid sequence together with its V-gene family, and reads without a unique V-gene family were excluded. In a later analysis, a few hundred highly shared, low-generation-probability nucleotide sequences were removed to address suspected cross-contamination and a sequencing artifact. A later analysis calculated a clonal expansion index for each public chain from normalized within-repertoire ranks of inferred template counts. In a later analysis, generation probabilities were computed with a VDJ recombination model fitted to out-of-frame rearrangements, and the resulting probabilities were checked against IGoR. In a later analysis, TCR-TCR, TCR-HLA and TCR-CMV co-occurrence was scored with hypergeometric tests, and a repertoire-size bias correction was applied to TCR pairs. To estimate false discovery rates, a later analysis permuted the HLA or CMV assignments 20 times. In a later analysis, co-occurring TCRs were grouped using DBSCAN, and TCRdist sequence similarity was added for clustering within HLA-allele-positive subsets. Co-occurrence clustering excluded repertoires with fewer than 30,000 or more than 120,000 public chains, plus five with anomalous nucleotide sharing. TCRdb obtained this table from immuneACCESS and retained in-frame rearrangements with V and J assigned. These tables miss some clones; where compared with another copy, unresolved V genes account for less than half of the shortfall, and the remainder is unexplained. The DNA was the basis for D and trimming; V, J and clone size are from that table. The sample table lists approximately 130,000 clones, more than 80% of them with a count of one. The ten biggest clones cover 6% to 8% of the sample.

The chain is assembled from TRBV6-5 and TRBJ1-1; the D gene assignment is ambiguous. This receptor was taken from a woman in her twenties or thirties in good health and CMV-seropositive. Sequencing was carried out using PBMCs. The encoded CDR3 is CASSYREGGTEAFF. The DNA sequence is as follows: TGTGCCAGCAGTTACCGGGAGGGAGGCACTGAAGCTTTCTTT.